This T cell receptor (beta chain) was captured in a study of blood T cells in healthy people across ages (dated by TCRdb to the mid-2010s). Regarding the study in general: Template switching captured roughly one uniquely barcoded TCR beta cDNA molecule per two T cells in model experiments. Using deep sequencing normalized with unique cDNA molecular identifiers, the study measured how TCR beta repertoire diversity changes with age. Four age groups were formed from the donors: young (average roughly 16 years), middle-aged (approximately 42), aged (approximately 60) and long-lived (around 82). Donors of different ages were randomly distributed across sequencing lanes to avoid experimental bias. Using the same blood draw, the study looked at two additional independent replicas of 1 million unique cDNA reads for two donors, one aged 18 to 30 and the other aged 80 or older. Overall study outcomes, separate from this receptor: Estimates of total diversity based on one million sequenced T cells were considered lower bounds and underestimates. Because profiling used bulk unsorted PBMCs, naive and antigen-experienced compartments could not be compared conclusively. As age increased, observed TCR beta diversity per million T cells dropped in a roughly linear way, and a significant reduction was already evident by age about 40. There was a strong correlation between observed TCR beta diversity and the percentage of naive T cells measured by flow cytometry. Compared with the aged group, the long-lived group had more naive CD4+ T cells, fewer expanded clones and increased TCR diversity, suggesting age selection. The CMV infection status of donors was not known, potentially confounding age-related changes in expanded clonotypes.

V is reduced by 2 bases and J by 7 bases, leaving a spacing of 20 bases between them. The germline V gene encodes CDR1 SGHRS and CDR2 YFSETQ. The CDR3 starts with the cysteine, ends with the phenylalanine, and has 16 residues. Just CDR3 DNA is preserved here, 48 bases in frame from base 1. In the case of this clonotype: The antigen it binds to is not known. Base quality data are lacking; no much larger clone is found one base away.

The donors were roughly 39 Caucasian individuals from Russia, aged roughly 6 to 100 years, who were systemically healthy. About 10 milliliters of peripheral blood were drawn from each donor into EDTA-treated Vacutainer tubes. Ficoll-Paque density-gradient centrifugation was used to isolate PBMCs, with at least 6 million per sample. Trizol reagent was used to extract total RNA from the PBMCs, yielding at least 6 micrograms per sample. Naive CD45RAhigh/CD27high T cell percentages were measured by flow cytometry on a PBMC aliquot from every donor. The library was built by means of 5' RACE. The sequencing machine was an Illumina HiSeq 2500. A second PCR of roughly 7 to 11 cycles was run with a J-beta primer mix and a sample-barcoded 5' primer. Each TCR beta cDNA molecule received a unique molecular identifier from a template-switch 5' adaptor carrying 12 random nucleotides. At least 2.5 million CDR3-containing paired-end reads were obtained from each sample. The Mint cDNA synthesis kit, primed by a TRBC-specific oligonucleotide, was used to synthesize first-strand cDNA from all RNA. Following uracil-DNA glycosylase treatment, a first 18-cycle PCR with universal primers M1SS and BC2_uni_R was performed on all cDNA. In the original analysis: For normalization, 1 million high-quality reads, each with a distinct molecular identifier, were randomly selected from each sample. Reads sharing molecular identifiers were discarded rather than binned into consensus sequences. MiTCR, run with a Q25 quality threshold and the strictest error-elimination algorithm, handled CDR3 identification, clonotype clustering and error correction. A nonparametric unseen species model with Euler transformation was used to estimate lower-bound total TCR beta diversity. TCRdb reran the public reads through fastp at Q25 and MiXCR, keeping productive beta chains. Entries that share a CDR3 protein sequence are merged under the most common genes and DNA. None of the V and J calls come from the authors' own analysis; TCRdb made them. The sample table shows fewer than 2,000,000 distinct CDR3 sequences, and roughly a third are seen once. Together, the top ten hold around 11% of the sample.

The receptor was isolated from a woman aged 25 to 39 in good health. The sequence is built from TRBV5-1 and TRBJ2-3; the best D guess is TRBD2, with 6 bases matching. The sequencing sample was made of blood. The sequenced DNA is TGCGCCAGCAGCTTCACTACTCCAGGAGGGACCAATACGCAGTATTTT. Its amino acids are CASSFTTPGGTNTQYF.